What follows are 25 T cell receptor beta chains derived from one specimen sequenced in a study of blood T cell repertoires in COVID-19. This table comes from immunoSEQ multiplex PCR, and its TCRdb copy is limited to in-frame clones, with some not included. The data contain more than 60,000 clones, 70% to 90% of them singletons. Material for sequencing was peripheral blood. Receptors originate from a woman older than 75 with active or convalescent COVID-19.

This clone was observed a single time. The rearrangement uses TRBV5-8 and TRBJ2-4, with D maybe TRBD1 (6 bases). The CDR3 is 16 amino acids. The V end lost 4 bases, the J end lost 0 bases, and 14 bases lay between the germline ends. CDR1 and CDR2 (germline): SGHTS, YDEGEE. CDR3 amino acids: CASSQTGRLAKNIQYF. The CDR3 bases are TGTGCCAGCAGCCAGACAGGCCGGTTAGCCAAAAACATTCAGTACTTC.

This clone was recorded once. This chain connects TRBV18 to TRBJ1-2; D uncertain. This CDR3 contains 14 residues. In germline, CDR1 is KGHSH, CDR2 LQKENI. Trimming cost V 0 bases and J 7 bases, with 12 bases left between them. The CDR3 nucleotides are TGTGCCAGCTCACCACCGTCGAGGGCCGCTGGCTACACCTTC. It yields the protein CASSPPSRAAGYTF. The full variable domain, completed using reference TRBV18 and TRBJ1-2, is NAGVMQNPRHLVRRRGQEARLRCSPMKGHSHVYWYRQLPEEGLKFMVYLQKENIIDESGMPKERFSAEFPKEGPSILRIQQVVRGDSAAYFCASSPPSRAAGYTFGSGTRLTVV.

This clone was seen a few times. The chain uses TRBV7-8 and TRBJ2-7; possibly TRBD2 for D (6 bases). V lost 5 bases, J lost 2 bases, and 13 bases lay in between. Looked up from germline, CDR1 is SGHVS and CDR2 is FQNEAQ. The CDR3 has 14 amino acids. CDR3 nucleotides: TGTGCCAGCAGCCTCCGGGACTGGGCCTACGAGCAGTACTTC. Translated: CASSLRDWAYEQYF.

The CDR3 loop is CASSSGTGITDTQYF. CDR3 sequence (DNA): TGTGCCAGCAGCTCCGGGACTGGAATCACAGATACGCAGTATTTT. V gene TRBV11-2 combines with J gene TRBJ2-3; maybe TRBD2 (6 bases). V was shortened by 4 bases and J by 2 bases, with 13 bases between the two germline ends. The germline V gene encodes CDR1 SGHAT and CDR2 FQNNGV. This CDR3 region has 15 residues.

The chain joins TRBV7-8 to TRBJ1-2, with TRBD1 identical over 9 bases. V lost 3 bases to trimming and J lost 5 bases; unmatched junction nucleotides: 4. Per the germline V gene, CDR1 is SGHVS and CDR2 is FQNEAQ. The CDR3 covers 14 residues. The CDR3 DNA sequence: TGTGCCAGCAGCTTCGTACAGGGGGCTTATGGCTACACCTTC. Its translation: CASSFVQGAYGYTF.

V and J are TRBV14 and TRBJ2-3; 8 positions match TRBD2. The CDR3 contains 16 residues. The germline gives CDR1 SGHDN, CDR2 FVKESK. V lost 1 base and J lost 5; bases outside the gene matches: 8. CDR3 coding DNA: TGTGCCAGCAGCCAAGTTTCGGGAGGGCCCGGAGATACGCAGTATTTT. It codes for CASSQVSGGPGDTQYF.

The rearrangement links TRBV6-6 to TRBJ2-7, with 9 positions matching TRBD2. Trimming at V came to 2 bases and at J to 5 bases, leaving 10 bases not matched to a gene. CDR1 and CDR2 (germline): MNHNY, SVGAGI (reference sequence). The CDR3 runs 16 residues. The CDR3, as DNA: TGTGCCAGCAGTTACAGGGCAGCGGGAGGAGGCGACGAGCAGTACTTC. Translating it yields CASSYRAAGGGDEQYF.

This clone was seen a handful of times. The V gene is TRBV7-2, the J gene TRBJ1-2; 7 bases are shared with TRBD1. In germline, CDR1 is SGHTA, CDR2 FQGNSA. CDR3 length equals 15 residues. With V trimmed by 3 bases and J by 0 bases, 4 bases remained unmatched. The CDR3 protein is CASSLDRLTNYGYTF. The CDR3 DNA is TGTGCCAGCAGCTTGGACAGGCTCACTAACTATGGCTACACCTTC. The entire variable domain, with the rest obtained from reference TRBV7-2 and TRBJ1-2, is as follows: GAGVSQSPSNKVTEKGKDVELRCDPISGHTALYWYRQSLGQGLEFLIYFQGNSAPDKSGLPSDRFSAERTGGSVSTLTIQRTQQEDSAVYLCASSLDRLTNYGYTFGSGTRLTVV.

The chain has TRBV24-1 and TRBJ2-3, with D unresolved. CDR1 is KGHDR, CDR2 SFDVKD, per germline. CDR3 size: 11 residues. V dropped 5 bases and J dropped 5 bases, with 4 bases sitting between them. CDR3 sequence (DNA): TGTGCCACCAGTGCCCGAGATACGCAGTATTTT. It is translated as CATSARDTQYF.

V gene TRBV7-2 combines with J gene TRBJ2-7; TRBD1 aligns across 8 bases. Unmatched junction bases numbered 18, after V lost 8 bases and J lost 0 bases. Germline V gives CDR1 SGHTA, CDR2 FQGNSA. The CDR3 covers 18 residues. CDR3 coding DNA: TGTGCCAGCTTCACCCCAGGGGGCGCTCCCCTGAGCTCCTACGAGCAGTACTTC. Translation: CASFTPGGAPLSSYEQYF.

This clone occurred a few times. This chain joins TRBV7-9 and TRBJ2-7; D remains ambiguous. CDR3 length equals 12 residues. Germline CDR1 is SEHNR and CDR2 is FQNEAQ (reference sequence). V shed 5 bases and J shed 7 bases, with 12 bases lying between them. The CDR3 DNA reads TGTGCCAGCAGCCAGCAGGCGCCGGAGCAGTACTTC. This gives the protein CASSQQAPEQYF.

The V and J genes are TRBV5-8 and TRBJ1-4; tentative D call: TRBD1 (5 bases). Trimming left V 7 bases short and J 3 bases short, with 19 bases between. CDR1 is SGHTS and CDR2 is YDEGEE in the germline V gene. The CDR3 consists of 16 residues. This chain's CDR3 is CASDQGQGRPNEKLFF. DNA for the CDR3: TGTGCCAGCGACCAAGGCCAGGGCCGCCCTAATGAAAAACTGTTTTTT.

V gene TRBV5-4 combines with J gene TRBJ2-3; D is perhaps TRBD2 (5 bases). The germline V gene has CDR1 SGHNT and CDR2 YYREEE (reference sequence). Trimming removed 7 bases from V and 2 bases from J, with 20 bases in between. The CDR3 spans 16 residues. In DNA, the CDR3 is TGTGCCAGCGCCCGGGGAGCGGTAGAGACCACAGATACGCAGTATTTT. Translating gives CASARGAVETTDTQYF.

This chain links TRBV27 with TRBJ2-3; 12 nucleotides align to TRBD2. CDR1 is MNHEY, CDR2 SMNVEV, per germline (reference sequence). Losses at the gene ends were 8 bases for V and 4 bases for J; bases not matched to a gene: 7. CDR3 length equals 15 residues. The CDR3 region is CASWASGGVADTQYF. The CDR3 DNA is TGTGCCAGCTGGGCTAGCGGGGGGGTGGCAGATACGCAGTATTTT.

The V and J genes are TRBV6-5 and TRBJ2-7, with a weak D call TRBD1 (5 bases). Germline V lookup: CDR1 MNHEY, CDR2 SVGAGI. The CDR3 has 13 amino acids. V lost 6 bases, J lost 3 bases, and 12 bases lay in between. CDR3 nucleotide sequence: TGTGCCAGCAGCCGGTCAAGGGGCTACGAGCAGTACTTC. It yields the protein CASSRSRGYEQYF.

This chain joins TRBV7-2 and TRBJ2-5; the match to TRBD2 covers 10 bases. The germline CDR1 and CDR2 sequences are SGHTA and FQGNSA. V shed 1 base and J 3 bases; nucleotides not matched to a gene: 2. This CDR3 comprises 15 residues. The CDR3 bases are TGTGCCAGCAGCTTAGTCCTAGCGGGAGAAGAGACCCAGTACTTC. This gives the protein CASSLVLAGEETQYF.

This chain connects TRBV6-1 to TRBJ2-1; possibly TRBD2 for D (6 bases). The CDR3 is made up of 16 amino acids. In germline, CDR1 is MNHNS, CDR2 SASEGT. V was cut by 4 bases and J by 6 bases, with 19 bases left in between. The CDR3 coding sequence is TGTGCCAGCAGTGGAGTGGCGGGAAGGGGCTTCAATGAGCAGTTCTTC. Protein product: CASSGVAGRGFNEQFF.

The rearrangement joins TRBV2 to TRBJ1-6; 8 bases match TRBD1. The CDR3 spans 16 residues. Losses at the gene ends were 3 bases for V and 6 bases for J; bases not matched to a gene: 7. The germline V gene has CDR1 SNHLY and CDR2 FYNNEI. This CDR3 is CASSEDRAIFNSPLHF. CDR3 DNA: TGTGCCAGCAGTGAGGACAGGGCTATCTTTAATTCACCCCTCCACTTT.

The gene calls are TRBV5-6 and TRBJ2-2; a weak D match, TRBD2 (7 bases). This CDR3 spans 15 amino acids. V was shortened by 4 bases and J by 6 bases, with 16 bases between the two germline ends. CDR1 and CDR2 from the germline V gene are SGHDT and YYEEEE. CDR3 coding DNA: TGTGCCAGCAGCAGATGGGGGGGCGGGTCCGGGGAGCTGTTTTTT. It encodes CASSRWGGGSGELFF. Complete variable domain (other parts from reference TRBV5-6 and TRBJ2-2): DAGVTQSPTHLIKTRGQQVTLRCSPKSGHDTVSWYQQALGQGPQFIFQYYEEEERQRGNFPDRFSGHQFPNYSSELNVNALLLGDSALYLCASSRWGGGSGELFFGEGSRLTVL.

V gene TRBV4-2 combines with J gene TRBJ2-5; 8 positions agree with TRBD2. The CDR3 covers 14 residues. Trimming at V came to 5 bases and at J to 1 base, leaving 3 bases not matched to a gene. Germline loops: CDR1 LGHNA, CDR2 YNFKEQ. This chain's CDR3 is CASSNLAGQETQYF. As DNA, the CDR3 is TGTGCCAGCAGCAACCTAGCGGGCCAAGAGACCCAGTACTTC.

This chain links TRBV10-3 with TRBJ1-2; no clear D gene. CDR1 ENHRY and CDR2 SYGVKD come from the germline V gene. The CDR3 totals 13 residues. V was clipped by 10 bases and J by 3 bases, with 15 bases between them. The CDR3 loop reads CATWRGGDYGYTF. The CDR3 nucleotides read TGTGCCACCTGGCGGGGTGGCGACTATGGCTACACCTTC.

The chain joins TRBV7-9 to TRBJ1-1; 10 nucleotides agree with TRBD1. This CDR3 spans 14 amino acids. Germline V gene lookup returns CDR1 SEHNR and CDR2 FQNEAQ (reference sequence). With V trimmed by 4 bases and J by 5 bases, 4 bases remained unmatched. CDR3 coding DNA: TGTGCCAGCAGCTCGGGACAGGGGAGGACTGAAGCTTTCTTT. Residues: CASSSGQGRTEAFF. The whole variable domain, remainder taken from reference TRBV7-9 and TRBJ1-1, is DTGVSQNPRHKITKRGQNVTFRCDPISEHNRLYWYRQTLGQGPEFLTYFQNEAQLEKSRLLSDRFSAERPKGSFSTLEIQRTEQGDSAMYLCASSSGQGRTEAFFGQGTRLTVV.

The V call is TRBV9, the J call TRBJ1-3; D perhaps matches TRBD1 (5 bases). V shed 4 bases and J shed 0 bases, with 11 bases lying between them. In germline, CDR1 is SGDLS, CDR2 YYNGEE. CDR3 size: 15 residues. The CDR3 sequence: CASSPRQSSGNTIYF. CDR3 DNA: TGTGCCAGCAGCCCCAGACAGAGCTCTGGAAACACCATATATTTT.

The chain carries TRBV11-2 and TRBJ2-6; a possible D gene is TRBD2 (6 bases). The CDR3 runs 17 residues. Trimming removed 1 base from V and 4 bases from J, with 14 bases in between. Germline assignment: CDR1 SGHAT and CDR2 FQNNGV. In DNA, the CDR3 is TGTGCCAGCAGCTTAGCCCAGGACGGGAGAGGGGCCAACGTCCTGACTTTC. Protein product: CASSLAQDGRGANVLTF.

The gene calls are TRBV4-1 and TRBJ1-1; D is perhaps TRBD1 (6 bases). With 1 base removed from V and 11 bases from J, the gap between germline ends came to 14 bases. This CDR3 has 13 amino acids. Germline V gene lookup returns CDR1 MGHRA and CDR2 YSYEKL. CDR3 nucleotide sequence: TGCGCCAGCAGCCAAGTGGGGGCTCCCCGGGCTTTCTTT. It encodes CASSQVGAPRAFF.